This TCR beta chain was recovered during a study of graft-versus-host responses after intestinal transplantation. Note on this clone: Antigen unknown.

The table came from immunoSEQ multiplex PCR; TCRdb's copy has only in-frame clones and leaves some out. This table holds over 85,000 clones, 91% found once. V lost 1 base and J lost 7; bases outside the gene matches: 3. Per germline, CDR1 MGHRA and CDR2 YSYEKL. This CDR3 is built from 14 residues. The TCR sequence derives from a human donor who was the organ donor for an intestinal transplant. The V call is TRBV4-1, the J call TRBJ1-2; TRBD1 agrees at 10 bases. The source was unstimulated CD4+ T cells sorted from spleen or lymph node cells, collected before transplant. CDR3 protein: CASSQGDRGTGYTF. The CDR3 bases are TGCGCCAGCAGCCAAGGGGACAGGGGAACTGGCTACACCTTC.